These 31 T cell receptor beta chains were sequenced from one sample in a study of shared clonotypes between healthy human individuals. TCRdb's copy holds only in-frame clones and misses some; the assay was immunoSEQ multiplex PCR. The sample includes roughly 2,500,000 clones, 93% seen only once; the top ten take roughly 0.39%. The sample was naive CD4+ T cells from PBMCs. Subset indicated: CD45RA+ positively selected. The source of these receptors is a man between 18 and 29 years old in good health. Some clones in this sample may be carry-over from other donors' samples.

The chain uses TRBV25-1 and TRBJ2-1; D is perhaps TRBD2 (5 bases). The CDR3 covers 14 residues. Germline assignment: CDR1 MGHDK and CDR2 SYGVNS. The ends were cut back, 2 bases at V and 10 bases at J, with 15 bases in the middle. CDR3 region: CASSERGPVGEQFF. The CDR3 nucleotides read TGTGCCAGCAGTGAAAGAGGGCCTGTGGGAGAGCAGTTCTTC.

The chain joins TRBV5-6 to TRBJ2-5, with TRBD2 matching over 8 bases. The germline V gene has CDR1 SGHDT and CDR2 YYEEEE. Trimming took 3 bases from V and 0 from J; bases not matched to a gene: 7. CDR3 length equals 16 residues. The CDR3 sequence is CASSSPSGWYQETQYF. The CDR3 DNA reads TGTGCCAGCAGCTCCCCTAGCGGGTGGTACCAAGAGACCCAGTACTTC. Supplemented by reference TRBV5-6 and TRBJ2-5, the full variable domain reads DAGVTQSPTHLIKTRGQQVTLRCSPKSGHDTVSWYQQALGQGPQFIFQYYEEEERQRGNFPDRFSGHQFPNYSSELNVNALLLGDSALYLCASSSPSGWYQETQYFGPGTRLLVL.

The DNA for the CDR3 is TGTGCCAGCAGTGAAACCGGAGTTCGGAAGACCCAGTACTTC. Encoded protein: CASSETGVRKTQYF. The chain links TRBV25-1 to TRBJ2-5; D remains ambiguous. Trimming took 2 bases from V and 6 from J, leaving 13 bases between them. This CDR3 comprises 14 residues. Germline V gives CDR1 MGHDK, CDR2 SYGVNS.

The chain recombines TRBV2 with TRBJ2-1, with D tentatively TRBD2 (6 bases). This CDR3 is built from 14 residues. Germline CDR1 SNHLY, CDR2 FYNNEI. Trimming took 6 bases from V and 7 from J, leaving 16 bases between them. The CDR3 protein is CASRIIAGGNEQFF. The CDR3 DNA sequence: TGTGCCAGCAGAATTATTGCTGGGGGGAATGAGCAGTTCTTC.

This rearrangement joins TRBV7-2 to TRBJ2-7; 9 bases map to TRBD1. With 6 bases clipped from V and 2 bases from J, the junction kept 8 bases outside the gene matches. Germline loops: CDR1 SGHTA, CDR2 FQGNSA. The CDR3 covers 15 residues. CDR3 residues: CASRPGTGFPYEQYF. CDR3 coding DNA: TGTGCCAGCAGACCCGGGACAGGGTTTCCCTACGAGCAGTACTTC.

The CDR3 coding sequence is TGTGCCAGCAGCTTAGCCCCCACTAGCAATGAGCAGTTCTTC. Amino acid sequence: CASSLAPTSNEQFF. The J gene is TRBJ2-1, the V gene TRBV7-2, with D possibly being TRBD2 (5 bases). Per germline, CDR1 SGHTA and CDR2 FQGNSA. V was clipped by 0 bases and J by 6 bases, with 9 bases between them. The CDR3 runs to 14 residues.

The CDR3: CASSQVGAGIRNTIYF. CDR3 in DNA: TGCGCCAGCAGCCAAGTTGGGGCAGGCATCCGAAACACCATATATTTT. V and J are TRBV4-1 and TRBJ1-3; a possible D gene is TRBD1 (5 bases). Trimming took off 1 base at V and 5 bases at J, with 15 bases between the two ends. The CDR3 has 16 amino acids. CDR1 is MGHRA, CDR2 YSYEKL, per germline.

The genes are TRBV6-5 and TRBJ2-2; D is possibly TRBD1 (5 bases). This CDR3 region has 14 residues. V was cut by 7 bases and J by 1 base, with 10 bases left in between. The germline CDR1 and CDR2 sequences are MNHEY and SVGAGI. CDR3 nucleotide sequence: TGTGCCAGCATGTGGGGCCGGAACACCGGGGAGCTGTTTTTT. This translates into CASMWGRNTGELFF.

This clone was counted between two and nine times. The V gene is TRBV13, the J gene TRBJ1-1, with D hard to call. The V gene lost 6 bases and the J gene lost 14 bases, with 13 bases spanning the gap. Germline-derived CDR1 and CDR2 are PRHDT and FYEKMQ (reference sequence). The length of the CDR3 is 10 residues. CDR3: CASSYTKHFF. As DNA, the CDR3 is TGTGCCAGCAGTTATACGAAACACTTCTTT.

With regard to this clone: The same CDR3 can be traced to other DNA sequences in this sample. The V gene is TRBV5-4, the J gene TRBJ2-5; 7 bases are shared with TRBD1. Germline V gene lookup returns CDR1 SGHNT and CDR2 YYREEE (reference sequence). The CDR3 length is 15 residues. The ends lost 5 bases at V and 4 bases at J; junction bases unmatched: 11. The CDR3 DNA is TGTGCCAGCAGTCTTAGACAGGGATTAGGAGAGACCCAGTACTTC. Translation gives CASSLRQGLGETQYF.

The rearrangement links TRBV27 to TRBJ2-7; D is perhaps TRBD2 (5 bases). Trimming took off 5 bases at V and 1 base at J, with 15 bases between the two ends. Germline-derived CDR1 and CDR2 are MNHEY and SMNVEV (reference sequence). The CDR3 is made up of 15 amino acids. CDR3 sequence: CASSPLERNSYEQYF. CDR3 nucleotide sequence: TGTGCCAGCAGTCCCCTCGAGCGGAATTCCTACGAGCAGTACTTC.

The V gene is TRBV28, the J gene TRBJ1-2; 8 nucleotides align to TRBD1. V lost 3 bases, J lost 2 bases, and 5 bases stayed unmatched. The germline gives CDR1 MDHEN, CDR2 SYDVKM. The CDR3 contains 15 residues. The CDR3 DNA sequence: TGTGCCAGCAGTTTCGGCCGGACAGGGAACTATGGCTACACCTTC. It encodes CASSFGRTGNYGYTF.

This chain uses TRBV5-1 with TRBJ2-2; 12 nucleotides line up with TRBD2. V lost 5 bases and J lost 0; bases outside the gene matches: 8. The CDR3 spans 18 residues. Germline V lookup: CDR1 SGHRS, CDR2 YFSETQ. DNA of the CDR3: TGCGCCAGCAGTTTGCTACTAGCGGGAGGTTCGAACACCGGGGAGCTGTTTTTT. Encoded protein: CASSLLLAGGSNTGELFF.

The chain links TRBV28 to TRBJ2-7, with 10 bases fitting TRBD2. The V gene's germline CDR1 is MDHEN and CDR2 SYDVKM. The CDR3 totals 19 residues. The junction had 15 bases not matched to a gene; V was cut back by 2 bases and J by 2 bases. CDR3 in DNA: TGTGCCAGCAGTTTAGTGGTGGGGGGCAGCGGGAGGGCCCCCTACGAGCAGTACTTC. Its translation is CASSLVVGGSGRAPYEQYF.

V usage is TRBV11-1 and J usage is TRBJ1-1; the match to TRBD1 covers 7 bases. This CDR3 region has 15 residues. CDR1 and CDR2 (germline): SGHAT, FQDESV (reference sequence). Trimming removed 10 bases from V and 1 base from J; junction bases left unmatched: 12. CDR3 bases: TGTGCCACCCGGGAGGACAGGAGACCGAACACTGAAGCTTTCTTT. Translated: CATREDRRPNTEAFF.

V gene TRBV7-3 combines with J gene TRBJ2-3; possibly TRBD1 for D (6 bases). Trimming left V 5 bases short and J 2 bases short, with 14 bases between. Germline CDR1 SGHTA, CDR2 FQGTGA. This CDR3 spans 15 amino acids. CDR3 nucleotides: TGTGCCAGCAGCGTCTCAGGGGTTGCCACAGATACGCAGTATTTT. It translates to CASSVSGVATDTQYF.

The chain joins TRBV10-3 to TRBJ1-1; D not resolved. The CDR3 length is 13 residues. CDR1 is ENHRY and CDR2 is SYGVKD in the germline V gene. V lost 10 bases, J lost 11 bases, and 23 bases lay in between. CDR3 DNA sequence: TGTGCCAAGACGCCCGGACCCAGGTTCGATGCTTTCTTT. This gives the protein CAKTPGPRFDAFF.

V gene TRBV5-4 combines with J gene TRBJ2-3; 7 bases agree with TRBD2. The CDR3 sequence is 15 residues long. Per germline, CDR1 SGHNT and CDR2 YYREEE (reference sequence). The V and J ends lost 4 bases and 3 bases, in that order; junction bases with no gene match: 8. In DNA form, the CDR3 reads TGTGCCAGCAGCCAGGACGGGGGAGGGACAGATACGCAGTATTTT. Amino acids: CASSQDGGGTDTQYF.

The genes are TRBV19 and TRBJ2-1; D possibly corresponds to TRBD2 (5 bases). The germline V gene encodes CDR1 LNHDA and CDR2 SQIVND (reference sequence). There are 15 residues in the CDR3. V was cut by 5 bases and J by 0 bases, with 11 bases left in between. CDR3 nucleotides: TGTGCCAGTAGTGGCGGGTGGTCCTCCTACAATGAGCAGTTCTTC. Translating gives CASSGGWSSYNEQFF.

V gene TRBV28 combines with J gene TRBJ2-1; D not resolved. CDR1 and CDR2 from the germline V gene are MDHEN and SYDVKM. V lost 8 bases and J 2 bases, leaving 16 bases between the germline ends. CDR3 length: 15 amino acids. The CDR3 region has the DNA TGTGCCAGCGACTCGCCAAAGCCGGCCTACAATGAGCAGTTCTTC. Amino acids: CASDSPKPAYNEQFF. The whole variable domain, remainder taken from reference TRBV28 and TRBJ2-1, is DVKVTQSSRYLVKRTGEKVFLECVQDMDHENMFWYRQDPGLGLRLIYFSYDVKMKEKGDIPEGYSVSREKKERFSLILESASTNQTSMYLCASDSPKPAYNEQFFGPGTRLTVL.

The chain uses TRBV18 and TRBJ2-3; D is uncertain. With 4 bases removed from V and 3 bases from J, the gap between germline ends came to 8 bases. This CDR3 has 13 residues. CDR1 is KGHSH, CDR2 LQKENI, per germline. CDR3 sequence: CASSLEWTDTQYF. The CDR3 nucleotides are TGTGCCAGCTCACTTGAGTGGACAGATACGCAGTATTTT. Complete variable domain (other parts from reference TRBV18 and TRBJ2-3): NAGVMQNPRHLVRRRGQEARLRCSPMKGHSHVYWYRQLPEEGLKFMVYLQKENIIDESGMPKERFSAEFPKEGPSILRIQQVVRGDSAAYFCASSLEWTDTQYFGPGTRLTVL.

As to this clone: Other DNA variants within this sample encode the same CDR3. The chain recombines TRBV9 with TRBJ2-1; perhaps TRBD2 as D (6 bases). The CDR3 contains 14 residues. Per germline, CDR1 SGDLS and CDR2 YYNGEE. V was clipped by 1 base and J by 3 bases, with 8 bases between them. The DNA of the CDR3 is TGTGCCAGCAGCGTACTTAGCGGCTACAATGAGCAGTTCTTC. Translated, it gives CASSVLSGYNEQFF.

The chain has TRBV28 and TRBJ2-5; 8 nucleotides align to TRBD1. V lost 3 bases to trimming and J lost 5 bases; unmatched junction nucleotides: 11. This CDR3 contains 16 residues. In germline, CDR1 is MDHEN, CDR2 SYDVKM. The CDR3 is CASSFLLFQGAETQYF. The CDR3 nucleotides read TGTGCCAGCAGTTTTCTCTTGTTTCAGGGGGCTGAGACCCAGTACTTC.

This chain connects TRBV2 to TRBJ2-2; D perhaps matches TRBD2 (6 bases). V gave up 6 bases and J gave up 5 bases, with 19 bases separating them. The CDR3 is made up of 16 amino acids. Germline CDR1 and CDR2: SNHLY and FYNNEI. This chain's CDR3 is CASRAGLGPRTGELFF. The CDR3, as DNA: TGTGCCAGCAGGGCGGGACTGGGACCGAGGACCGGGGAGCTGTTTTTT.

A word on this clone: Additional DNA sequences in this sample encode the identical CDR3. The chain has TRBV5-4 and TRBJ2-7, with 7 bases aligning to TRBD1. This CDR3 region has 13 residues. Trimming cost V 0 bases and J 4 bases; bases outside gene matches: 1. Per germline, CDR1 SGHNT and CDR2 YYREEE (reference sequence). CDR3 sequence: CASSLGGQYEQYF. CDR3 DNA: TGTGCCAGCAGCTTGGGGGGACAGTACGAGCAGTACTTC.

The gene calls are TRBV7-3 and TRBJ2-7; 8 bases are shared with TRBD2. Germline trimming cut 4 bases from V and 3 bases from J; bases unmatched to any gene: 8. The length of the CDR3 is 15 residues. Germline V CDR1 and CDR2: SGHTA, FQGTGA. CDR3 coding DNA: TGTGCCAGCAGCTCTCGACTAGCGACAATCTACGAGCAGTACTTC. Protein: CASSSRLATIYEQYF.

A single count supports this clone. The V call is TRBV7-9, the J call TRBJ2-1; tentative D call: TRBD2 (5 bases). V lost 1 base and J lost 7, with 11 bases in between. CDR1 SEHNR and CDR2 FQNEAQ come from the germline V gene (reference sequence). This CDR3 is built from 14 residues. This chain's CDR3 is CASSLGSVANEQFF. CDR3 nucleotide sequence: TGTGCCAGCAGCTTAGGCTCGGTAGCGAATGAGCAGTTCTTC.

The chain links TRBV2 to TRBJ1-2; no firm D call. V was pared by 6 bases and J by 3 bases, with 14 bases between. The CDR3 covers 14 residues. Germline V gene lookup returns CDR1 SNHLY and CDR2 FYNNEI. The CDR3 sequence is CASSRGSRHYGYTF. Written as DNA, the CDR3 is TGTGCCAGCAGCCGAGGCAGTAGGCACTATGGCTACACCTTC.

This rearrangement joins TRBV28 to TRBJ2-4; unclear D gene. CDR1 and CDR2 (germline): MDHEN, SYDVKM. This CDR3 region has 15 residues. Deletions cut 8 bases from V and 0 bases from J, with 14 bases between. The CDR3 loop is CASGSQELAKNIQYF. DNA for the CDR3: TGTGCCAGCGGGTCTCAAGAATTAGCCAAAAACATTCAGTACTTC.

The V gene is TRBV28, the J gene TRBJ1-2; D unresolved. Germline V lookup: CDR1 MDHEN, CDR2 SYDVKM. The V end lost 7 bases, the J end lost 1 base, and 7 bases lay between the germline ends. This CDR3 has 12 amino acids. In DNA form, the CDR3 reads TGTGCCAGCAACTTCGGTAACTATGGCTACACCTTC. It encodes CASNFGNYGYTF.

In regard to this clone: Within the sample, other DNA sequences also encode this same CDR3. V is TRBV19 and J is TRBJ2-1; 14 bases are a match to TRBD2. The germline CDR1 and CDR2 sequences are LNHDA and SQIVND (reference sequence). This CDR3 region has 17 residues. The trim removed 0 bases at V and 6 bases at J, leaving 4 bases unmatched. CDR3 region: CASSIEGLAGVRNEQFF. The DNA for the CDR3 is TGTGCCAGTAGTATAGAGGGACTAGCGGGAGTGCGCAATGAGCAGTTCTTC. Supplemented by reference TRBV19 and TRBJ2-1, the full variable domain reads DGGITQSPKYLFRKEGQNVTLSCEQNLNHDAMYWYRQDPGQGLRLIYYSQIVNDFQKGDIAEGYSVSREKKESFPLTVTSAQKNPTAFYLCASSIEGLAGVRNEQFFGPGTRLTVL.